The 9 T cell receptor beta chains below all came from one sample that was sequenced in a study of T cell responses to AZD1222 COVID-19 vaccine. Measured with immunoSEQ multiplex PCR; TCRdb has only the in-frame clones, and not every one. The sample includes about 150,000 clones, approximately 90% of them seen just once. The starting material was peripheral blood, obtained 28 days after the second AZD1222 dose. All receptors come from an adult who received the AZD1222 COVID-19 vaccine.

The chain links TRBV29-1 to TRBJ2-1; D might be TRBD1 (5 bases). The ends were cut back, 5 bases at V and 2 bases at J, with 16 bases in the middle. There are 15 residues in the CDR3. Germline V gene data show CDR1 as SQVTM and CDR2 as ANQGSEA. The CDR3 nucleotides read TGCAGCGTTCGGTCCAGGGCCCAACCCTACAATGAGCAGTTCTTC. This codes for CSVRSRAQPYNEQFF.

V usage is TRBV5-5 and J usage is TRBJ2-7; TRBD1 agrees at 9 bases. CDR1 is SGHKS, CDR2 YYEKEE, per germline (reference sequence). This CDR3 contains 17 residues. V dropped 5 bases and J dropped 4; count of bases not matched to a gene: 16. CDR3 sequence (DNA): TGTGCCAGCAGATCAACCGGGACAGGGTCGGGGGTTTACGAGCAGTACTTC. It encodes CASRSTGTGSGVYEQYF.

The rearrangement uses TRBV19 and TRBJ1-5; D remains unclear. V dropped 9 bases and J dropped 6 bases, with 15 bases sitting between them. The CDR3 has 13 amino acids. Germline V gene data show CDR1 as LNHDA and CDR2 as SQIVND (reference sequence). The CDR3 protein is CASGRAPPQPQHF. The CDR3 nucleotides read TGTGCCAGCGGACGGGCTCCCCCTCAGCCCCAGCATTTT.

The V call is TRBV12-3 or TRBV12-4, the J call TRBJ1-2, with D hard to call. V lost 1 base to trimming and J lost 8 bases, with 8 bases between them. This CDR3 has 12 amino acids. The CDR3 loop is CASSLGINGYTF. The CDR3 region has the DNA TGTGCCAGCAGTTTAGGTATCAACGGCTACACCTTC.

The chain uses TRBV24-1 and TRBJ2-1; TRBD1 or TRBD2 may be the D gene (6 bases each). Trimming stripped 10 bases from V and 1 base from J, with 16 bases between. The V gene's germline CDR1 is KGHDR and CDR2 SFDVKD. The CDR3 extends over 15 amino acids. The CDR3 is CATGGGTKSYNEQFF. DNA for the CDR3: TGTGCCACGGGGGGCGGGACCAAGTCCTACAATGAGCAGTTCTTC.

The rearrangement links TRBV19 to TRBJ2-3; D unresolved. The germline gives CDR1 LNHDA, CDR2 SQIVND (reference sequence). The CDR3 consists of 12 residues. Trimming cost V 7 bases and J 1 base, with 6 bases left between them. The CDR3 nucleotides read TGTGCCAGTACTCAGGGCACAGATACGCAGTATTTT. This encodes CASTQGTDTQYF.

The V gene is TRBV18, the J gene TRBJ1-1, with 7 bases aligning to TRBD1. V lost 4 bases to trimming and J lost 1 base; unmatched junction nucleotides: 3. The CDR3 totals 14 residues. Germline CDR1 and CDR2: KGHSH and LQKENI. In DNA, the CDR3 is TGTGCCAGCTCACGGGACAGTGAGAACACTGAAGCTTTCTTT. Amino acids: CASSRDSENTEAFF.

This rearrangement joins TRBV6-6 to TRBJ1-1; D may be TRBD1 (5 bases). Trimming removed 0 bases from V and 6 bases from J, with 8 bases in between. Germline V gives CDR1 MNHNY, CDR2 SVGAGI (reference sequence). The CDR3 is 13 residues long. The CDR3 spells CASSYSRDAEAFF. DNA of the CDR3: TGTGCCAGCAGTTACTCAAGGGACGCTGAAGCTTTCTTT.

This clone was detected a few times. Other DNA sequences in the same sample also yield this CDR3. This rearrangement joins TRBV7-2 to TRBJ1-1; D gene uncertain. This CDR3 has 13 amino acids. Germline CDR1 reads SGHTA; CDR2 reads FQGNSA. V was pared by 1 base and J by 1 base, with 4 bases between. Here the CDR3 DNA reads TGTGCCAGCAGCTTAGAAGGGAACACTGAAGCTTTCTTT. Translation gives CASSLEGNTEAFF.